The 7 T cell receptor beta chains listed next were all sequenced from one sample in a study of blood T cell repertoires in COVID-19. The method was immunoSEQ multiplex PCR; TCRdb's version includes in-frame clones alone and lacks a portion of them. This sample has 150,000 to 200,000 clones, with around 85% found just once. The material sequenced was peripheral blood. The receptors originated from a human donor with active or convalescent COVID-19. The donor label of this sample is uncertain.

The V call is TRBV28, the J call TRBJ1-1, with TRBD1 as a possible D gene (6 bases). The CDR3 sequence is 14 residues long. Trimming shortened V by 5 bases and J by 11 bases, and 21 bases separated the two germline ends. Germline CDR1 reads MDHEN; CDR2 reads SYDVKM. CDR3 sequence: CASSIAGAVGFAFF. The CDR3 nucleotides are TGTGCCAGCAGTATCGCAGGGGCGGTGGGATTCGCTTTCTTT.

The CDR3 DNA sequence: TGTGCCAGCAGTTCCCCGACAGTTGCCGGGGAGCAGTTCTTC. Protein product: CASSSPTVAGEQFF. J is TRBJ2-1 and V is TRBV6-2 or TRBV6-3; TRBD1 is a possible D gene (5 bases). V was cut by 4 bases and J by 10 bases, with 17 bases left in between. Germline CDR1 reads MNHEY; CDR2 reads SVGEGT. This CDR3 has 14 residues.

The rearrangement links TRBV7-9 to TRBJ2-2, with 13 positions matching TRBD2. The germline V gene encodes CDR1 SEHNR and CDR2 FQNEAQ (reference sequence). V gave up 5 bases and J gave up 6 bases; unmatched junction bases: 6. The CDR3 covers 16 residues. The CDR3 nucleotides read TGTGCCAGCAGCCTCCTACTAGCGGGAGGGTCCGGGGAGCTGTTTTTT. It specifies CASSLLLAGGSGELFF. The whole variable domain, remainder taken from reference TRBV7-9 and TRBJ2-2, is DTGVSQNPRHKITKRGQNVTFRCDPISEHNRLYWYRQTLGQGPEFLTYFQNEAQLEKSRLLSDRFSAERPKGSFSTLEIQRTEQGDSAMYLCASSLLLAGGSGELFFGEGSRLTVL.

J is TRBJ2-7 and V is TRBV5-4, with D maybe TRBD2 (6 bases). V shed 4 bases and J shed 1 base, with 15 bases lying between them. The CDR3 consists of 15 residues. CDR1 is SGHNT and CDR2 is YYREEE in the germline V gene (reference sequence). CDR3 nucleotide sequence: TGTGCCAGCAGCCCCCCCGGGGGTAGGTCCTACGAGCAGTACTTC. Encoded protein: CASSPPGGRSYEQYF.

The rearrangement links TRBV4-3 to TRBJ2-3; TRBD2 matches 10 bases. The CDR3 has 17 amino acids. Per the germline V gene, CDR1 is LGHNA and CDR2 is YSLEER. V trimming: 3 bases; J trimming: 4 bases; junction bases outside the gene matches: 10. The CDR3 loop reads CASSQALAGSRPDTQYF. The CDR3 coding sequence is TGCGCCAGCAGCCAGGCACTAGCGGGGTCCCGCCCAGATACGCAGTATTTT.

This clone came up once. The chain is built from TRBV27 and TRBJ2-5; D is unclear. Germline CDR1 MNHEY, CDR2 SMNVEV (reference sequence). The CDR3 sequence is 17 residues long. Trimming took off 4 bases at V and 4 bases at J, with 22 bases between the two ends. The chain's CDR3 is CASSSLPGWRARETQYF. The DNA of the CDR3 is TGTGCCAGCAGTTCTCTTCCCGGGTGGCGAGCAAGAGAGACCCAGTACTTC.

The chain combines TRBV7-9 with TRBJ2-5, with 11 bases identical to TRBD2. This CDR3 has 15 amino acids. The germline V gene encodes CDR1 SEHNR and CDR2 FQNEAQ (reference sequence). J lost 1 base, V lost 2 bases, and 0 bases had no gene match. The CDR3 loop reads CASSLLAGGQETQYF. The CDR3, as DNA: TGTGCCAGCAGCTTACTAGCGGGGGGCCAAGAGACCCAGTACTTC.